This T cell receptor beta chain was observed in a study of post-analysis software for immune sequencing data. cDNA libraries for TCR beta contained unique molecular identifiers. TCRdb ran MiXCR on the PCR reads and lists one entry per CDR3 protein. The sample lists about 540,000 distinct CDR3 sequences, approximately 31% occurring once. General observations from the study: Four to six TRBV segments (TRBV5-6, TRBV5-1 and TRBV20-1 among them) occurred more frequently in patients than in controls.

Notes on this clonotype: What it binds is not known.

CDR1 is MNHEY, CDR2 SMNVEV, per germline (reference sequence). The ends lost 7 bases at V and 7 bases at J; junction bases unmatched: 11. This CDR3 region has 15 residues. Sequenced: blood. This sequence joins TRBV27 and TRBJ2-1; the match to TRBD1 covers 9 bases. This TCR was sampled from a girl aged 2-17 years with multiple sclerosis. The CDR3 DNA sequence: TGTGCCAGCACCTGGCGGGACAGGGTTGATAATGAGCAGTTCTTC. This codes for CASTWRDRVDNEQFF.